The 4 T cell receptor beta chains listed next were all sequenced from one sample in a study of T-cell reconstitution after alpha-beta-depleted transplantation in children. Study findings and constraints: By one year post-transplant, T-cell counts and diversity largely arose from T cells that were newly produced.

Unique molecular identifiers tagged the TCRbeta library. TCRdb fed the PCR reads into MiXCR, producing one record per CDR3 protein. The data hold a few hundred thousand distinct CDR3 sequences, with 6.5% to 9% observed a single time. Their specific antigens are unknown. The sequencing here drew on peripheral blood, taken 360 days after TCRalphabeta/CD19-depleted stem cell transplant. The receptors originated from a female patient aged 2-9 years who had a stem cell transplant for Fanconi anemia, so the T cells may come from the graft donor.

This clonotype showed up many times. The rearrangement uses TRBV6-1 and TRBJ2-3, with D possibly TRBD1 on 6 matching bases. The V end lost 2 bases, the J end lost 2 bases, and 20 bases lay between the germline ends. Germline CDR1 reads MNHNS; CDR2 reads SASEGT. The CDR3 has 18 residues. CDR3 region: CASSEHRTGIGLTDTQYF. The CDR3 DNA follows: TGTGCCAGCAGTGAACACCGTACAGGGATAGGACTCACAGATACGCAGTATTTT.

The sample holds many counts of this clonotype. V is TRBV13 and J is TRBJ2-7, with TRBD1 identical over 9 bases. Germline CDR1 and CDR2: PRHDT and FYEKMQ (reference sequence). The trim removed 5 bases at V and 4 bases at J, leaving 3 bases unmatched. CDR3 size: 13 residues. Here the CDR3 reads CASSLGQGYEQYV. The CDR3 bases are TGTGCCAGCAGCCTCGGACAGGGGTACGAGCAGTACGTC.

By sample share, this clonotype is medium-sized (0.01 to 0.1%). The chain uses TRBV9 and TRBJ2-1; 7 bases are shared with TRBD1. CDR3 length: 16 residues. J gave up 3 bases and V 0 bases, and 6 bases lay outside the gene matches. CDR1 and CDR2 (germline): SGDLS, YYNGEE. The CDR3 region is CASSVGAGTDYNEQFF. As DNA, the CDR3 is TGTGCCAGCAGCGTAGGAGCCGGGACAGACTACAATGAGCAGTTCTTC.

This clonotype was recorded at least ten times. This sequence joins TRBV9 and TRBJ2-1; D gene uncertain. CDR3 length: 14 residues. V lost 0 bases to trimming and J lost 16 bases, with 20 bases between them. The V gene's germline CDR1 is SGDLS and CDR2 YYNGEE. The CDR3 DNA follows: TGTGCCAGCAGCGTAGTTTCAGGTTGGGGTATTTCTTTCTTC. Protein sequence: CASSVVSGWGISFF.